This T cell receptor beta chain was profiled in a study of neurological immune-mediated disorders. Germline CDR1 SGHKS, CDR2 YYEKEE (reference sequence). This CDR3 contains 15 residues. Trimming cost V 3 bases and J 2 bases, with 13 bases left between them. This clonotype occurred many times. 5'RACE with 10-nucleotide random UMIs generated the cDNA. TCRdb recomputed calls from the 5' RACE reads with MiXCR, one row per CDR3 protein. In the table there are roughly 120,000 distinct CDR3 sequences, around 3% of which are singletons. Sequencing used PBMCs. The clonotype originates from a woman younger than 45 with multiple sclerosis. The gene calls are TRBV5-5 and TRBJ2-3, with D perhaps given as TRBD1 or TRBD2 (5 bases each). CDR3 amino acids: CASSSIGTITDTQYF. CDR3 coding DNA: TGTGCCAGCAGCTCAATAGGGACCATCACAGATACGCAGTATTTT.